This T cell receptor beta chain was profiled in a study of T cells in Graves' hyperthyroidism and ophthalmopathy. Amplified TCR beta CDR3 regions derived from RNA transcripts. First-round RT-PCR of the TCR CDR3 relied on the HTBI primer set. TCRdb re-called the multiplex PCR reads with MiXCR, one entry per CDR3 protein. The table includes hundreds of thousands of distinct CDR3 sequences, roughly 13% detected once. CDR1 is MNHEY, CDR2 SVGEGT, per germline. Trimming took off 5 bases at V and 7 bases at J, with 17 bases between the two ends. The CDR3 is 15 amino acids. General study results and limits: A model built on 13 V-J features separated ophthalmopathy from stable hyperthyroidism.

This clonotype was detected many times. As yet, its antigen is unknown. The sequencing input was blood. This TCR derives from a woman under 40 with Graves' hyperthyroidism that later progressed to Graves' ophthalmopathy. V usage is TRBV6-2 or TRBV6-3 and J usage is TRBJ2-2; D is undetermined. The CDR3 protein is CASSPNSRSGGELFF. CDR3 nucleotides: TGTGCCAGCAGTCCAAACTCCCGTTCGGGCGGGGAGCTGTTTTTT.